This passage covers 2 T cell receptor beta chains from one sample sequenced in a study of CXCR3-negative and CXCR3-positive naive CD8 T cells. Findings of the study overall: CXCR3-positive naive cells had more hydrophobic TRB CDR3s than CXCR3-negative naive cells.

TRB cDNA libraries were made by UMI-labeled 5' RACE. Using the 5' RACE reads, TCRdb records one entry per CDR3 protein without DNA. This listing includes around 140,000 distinct CDR3 sequences. The antigens of these receptors remain unknown. Sequenced material: naive CXCR3+ CD8+ T cells from blood. The subset denotes: CD45RO-CCR7+CD27+CD95- naive CD8+ T cells expressing CXCR3 (TNR3+). The receptors were sampled from a human donor in good health. Some clones in this sample may be carry-over from other donors' samples.

The CDR3 sequence is CASSEYPGATGTEAFF. The V and J genes are TRBV25-1 and TRBJ1-1; no DNA is available, so the TRBD1 call from TCRdb remains unchecked. The CDR3 has 16 amino acids. Germline V lookup: CDR1 MGHDK, CDR2 SYGVNS.

This CDR3 is CASSSRTSDSYEQYF. The chain links TRBV19 to TRBJ2-7. Germline CDR1 is LNHDA and CDR2 is SQIVND (reference sequence). The CDR3 runs to 15 residues.